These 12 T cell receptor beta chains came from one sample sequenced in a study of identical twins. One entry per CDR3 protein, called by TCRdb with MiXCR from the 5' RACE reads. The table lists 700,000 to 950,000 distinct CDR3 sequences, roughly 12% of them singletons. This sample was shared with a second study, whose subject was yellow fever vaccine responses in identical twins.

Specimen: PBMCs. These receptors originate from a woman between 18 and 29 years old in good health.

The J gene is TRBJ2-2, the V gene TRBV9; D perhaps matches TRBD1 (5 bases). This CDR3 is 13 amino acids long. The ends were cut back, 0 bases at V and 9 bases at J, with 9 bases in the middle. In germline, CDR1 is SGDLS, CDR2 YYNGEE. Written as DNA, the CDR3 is TGTGCCAGCAGCGTAGGCACAGGCCGGGAGCTGTTTTTT. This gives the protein CASSVGTGRELFF.

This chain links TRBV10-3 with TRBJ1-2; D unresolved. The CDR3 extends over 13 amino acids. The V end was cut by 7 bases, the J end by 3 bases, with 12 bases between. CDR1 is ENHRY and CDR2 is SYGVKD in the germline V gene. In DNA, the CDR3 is TGTGCCATCACCACCGGCGAGGACTATGGCTACACCTTC. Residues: CAITTGEDYGYTF.

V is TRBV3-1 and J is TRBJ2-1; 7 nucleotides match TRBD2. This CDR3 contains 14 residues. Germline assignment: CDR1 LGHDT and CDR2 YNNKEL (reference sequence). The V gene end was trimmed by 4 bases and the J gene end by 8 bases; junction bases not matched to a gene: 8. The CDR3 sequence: CASSRWRETYEQFF. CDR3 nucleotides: TGTGCCAGCAGCCGTTGGCGGGAGACGTATGAGCAGTTCTTC.

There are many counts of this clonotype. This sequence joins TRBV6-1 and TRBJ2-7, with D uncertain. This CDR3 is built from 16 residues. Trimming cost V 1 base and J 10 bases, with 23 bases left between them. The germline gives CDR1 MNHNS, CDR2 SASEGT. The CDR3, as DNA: TGTGCCAGCAGTGAAGATTGGGCCCAGTCTAAAATAGGACAGTACTTC. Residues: CASSEDWAQSKIGQYF.

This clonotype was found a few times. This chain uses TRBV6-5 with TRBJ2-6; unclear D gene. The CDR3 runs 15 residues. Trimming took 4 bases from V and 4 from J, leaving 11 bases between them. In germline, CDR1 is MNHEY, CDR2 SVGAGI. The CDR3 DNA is TGTGCCAGCAGTTCCCATAAGGCCGGGGCCAACGTCCTGACTTTC. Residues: CASSSHKAGANVLTF.

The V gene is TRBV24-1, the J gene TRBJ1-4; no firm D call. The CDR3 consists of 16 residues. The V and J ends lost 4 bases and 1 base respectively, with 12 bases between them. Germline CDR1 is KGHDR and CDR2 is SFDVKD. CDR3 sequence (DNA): TGTGCCACCAGTGAGGGAGGTGCGTTAACTAATGAAAAACTGTTTTTT. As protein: CATSEGGALTNEKLFF.

CDR3 region: CSVVLSGQVYGYTF. DNA of the CDR3: TGCAGCGTCGTACTGTCGGGACAGGTCTATGGCTACACCTTC. The genes are TRBV29-1 and TRBJ1-2, with TRBD1 identical over 8 bases. After removal of 6 bases from V and 4 bases from J, the junction contained 10 bases not matched to a gene. CDR3 length: 14 residues. Germline V gene sequence: CDR1 SQVTM, CDR2 ANQGSEA.

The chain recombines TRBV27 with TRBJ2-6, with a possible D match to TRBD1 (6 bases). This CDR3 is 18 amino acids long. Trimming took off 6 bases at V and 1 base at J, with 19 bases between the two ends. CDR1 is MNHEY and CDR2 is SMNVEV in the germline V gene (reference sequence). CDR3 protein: CASSSNRVRPSGANVLTF. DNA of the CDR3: TGTGCCAGCAGCTCTAACAGGGTGAGACCATCTGGGGCCAACGTCCTGACTTTC.

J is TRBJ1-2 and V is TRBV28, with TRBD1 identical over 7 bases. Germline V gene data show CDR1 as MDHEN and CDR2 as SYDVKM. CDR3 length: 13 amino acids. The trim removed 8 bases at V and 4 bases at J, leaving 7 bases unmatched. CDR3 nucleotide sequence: TGTGCCAGCGGCCGACAGGGTGTCTATGGCTACACCTTC. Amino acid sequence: CASGRQGVYGYTF.

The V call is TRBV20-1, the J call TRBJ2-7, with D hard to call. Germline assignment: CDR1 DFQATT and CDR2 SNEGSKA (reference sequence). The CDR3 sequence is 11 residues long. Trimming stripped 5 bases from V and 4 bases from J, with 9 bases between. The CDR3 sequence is CSAASAYEQYF. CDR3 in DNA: TGCAGTGCTGCCTCGGCTTACGAGCAGTACTTC.

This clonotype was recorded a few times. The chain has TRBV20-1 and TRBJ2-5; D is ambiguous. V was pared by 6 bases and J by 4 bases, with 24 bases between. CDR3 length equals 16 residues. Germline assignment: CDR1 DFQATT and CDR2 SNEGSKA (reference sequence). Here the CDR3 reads CSASNQVGLTAETQYF. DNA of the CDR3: TGCAGTGCCAGCAACCAGGTCGGGCTCACAGCAGAGACCCAGTACTTC.

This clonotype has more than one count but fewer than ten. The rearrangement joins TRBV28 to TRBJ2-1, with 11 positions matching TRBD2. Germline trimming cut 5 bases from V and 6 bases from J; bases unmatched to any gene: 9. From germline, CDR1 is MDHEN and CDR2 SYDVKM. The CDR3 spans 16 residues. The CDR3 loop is CASSPQLAGVVNEQFF. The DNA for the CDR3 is TGTGCCAGCAGTCCACAACTAGCGGGAGTGGTCAATGAGCAGTTCTTC.